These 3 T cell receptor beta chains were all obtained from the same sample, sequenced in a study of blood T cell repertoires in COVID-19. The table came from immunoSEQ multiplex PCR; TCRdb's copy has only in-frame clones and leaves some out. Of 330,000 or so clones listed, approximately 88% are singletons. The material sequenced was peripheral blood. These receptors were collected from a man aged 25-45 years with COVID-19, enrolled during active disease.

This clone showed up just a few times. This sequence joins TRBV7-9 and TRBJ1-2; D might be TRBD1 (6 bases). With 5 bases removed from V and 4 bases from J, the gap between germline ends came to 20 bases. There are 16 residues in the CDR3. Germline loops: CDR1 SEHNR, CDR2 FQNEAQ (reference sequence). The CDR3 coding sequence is TGTGCCAGCAGCCTCGAGGGGACACACACTCGCTATGGCTACACCTTC. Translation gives CASSLEGTHTRYGYTF.

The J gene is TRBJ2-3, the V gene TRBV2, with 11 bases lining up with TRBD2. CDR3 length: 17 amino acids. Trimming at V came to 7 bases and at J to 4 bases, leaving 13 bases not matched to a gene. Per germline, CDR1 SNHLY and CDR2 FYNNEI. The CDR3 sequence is CASTERVLAGGADTQYF. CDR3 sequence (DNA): TGTGCCAGCACCGAAAGGGTCCTAGCGGGGGGCGCAGATACGCAGTATTTT.

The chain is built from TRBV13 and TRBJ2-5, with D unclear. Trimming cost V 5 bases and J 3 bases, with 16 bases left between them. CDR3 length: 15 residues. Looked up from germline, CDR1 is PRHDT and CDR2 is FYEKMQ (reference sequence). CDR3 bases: TGTGCCAGCAGCCGTCGACTTGTGAAAGAAGAGACCCAGTACTTC. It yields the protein CASSRRLVKEETQYF.